This T cell receptor beta chain originates from a study of cytomegalovirus exposure and HLA in healthy donors. PCR amplification relied on 60 Vbeta primers (plus 13 Jbeta primers). Only in-frame clones appear in the TCRdb table, and some are missing; sequencing was by immunoSEQ multiplex PCR. This table holds about 130,000 clones, 65% to 70% found once. Germline V gene sequence: CDR1 MNHNS, CDR2 SASEGT. The V and J ends lost 1 base and 6 bases respectively, with 13 bases between them. The CDR3 runs to 15 residues. On this clone itself: The antigen remains unidentified.

Regarding the study as a whole: The analysis excluded some indistinguishable V segments, including TRBV6-2 and TRBV6-3.

The chain joins TRBV6-1 to TRBJ2-1, with D maybe TRBD2 (5 bases). The source is a human donor in good health. Sequenced material: PBMCs. The CDR3 DNA sequence: TGTGCCAGCAGTGAAGGAGGGTCTCGGGGCAATGAGCAGTTCTTC. It yields the protein CASSEGGSRGNEQFF.